This entry features one TCR beta chain sequence. Its cognate antigen is unknown. The sample belongs to a study of T-cell reconstitution after alpha-beta-depleted transplantation in children. Whole-study results and caveats: Several hundred expanded graft clones reportedly were the source of alpha-beta T cells about two months after transplant.

Preparing the TCRbeta library involved the use of unique molecular identifiers. TCRdb called the PCR reads again in MiXCR, with one record for every CDR3 protein. The sample lists about 580,000 distinct CDR3 sequences; 20% to 25% were seen once. The ends were cut back, 6 bases at V and 4 bases at J, with 10 bases in the middle. The germline gives CDR1 MNHNS, CDR2 SASEGT. This CDR3 region has 13 residues. The input for sequencing was PBMCs, mostly from graft donor cells, taken 360 days after TCRalphabeta/CD19-depleted stem cell transplant. This sequence was found in a boy under two years old who had a stem cell transplant for acute myeloid leukemia, so the T cells may come from the graft donor. The chain has TRBV6-1 and TRBJ2-1; D gene ambiguous. CDR3 region: CASSRDPYNEQFF. DNA for the CDR3: TGTGCCAGCAGCAGAGACCCGTACAATGAGCAGTTCTTC.